This T cell receptor beta chain was documented in a study of cytomegalovirus exposure and HLA in healthy donors. PCR amplification relied on 60 Vbeta primers (plus 13 Jbeta primers). Libraries were prepared by immunoSEQ multiplex PCR; TCRdb keeps only in-frame clonotypes and omits some of them. The repertoire holds under 200,000 clones, with 65% to 70% as singletons. Though probably carrying unrecorded immune exposures, donors were nominally healthy at sampling. Sequencing was performed on PBMCs. The receptor was isolated from a woman younger than 35 in good health and CMV-seropositive.

CDR3 protein: CASSKQRGGYNEQFF. Written as DNA, the CDR3 is TGTGCCAGCAGTAAACAGCGGGGGGGTTACAATGAGCAGTTCTTC. V is TRBV6-5 and J is TRBJ2-1, with 10 bases identical to TRBD2. The germline CDR1 and CDR2 sequences are MNHEY and SVGAGI. CDR3 size: 15 residues. With 5 bases clipped from V and 4 bases from J, the junction kept 5 bases outside the gene matches.